The rows below give T cell receptor beta chains drawn from one sample of a study of cytomegalovirus exposure and HLA in healthy donors. Some clones are missing from TCRdb's copy, which holds only in-frame ones; the method was immunoSEQ multiplex PCR. The data hold roughly 200,000 clones, with approximately 83% observed a single time. Material for sequencing was PBMCs. These TCRs come from a boy aged 2 to 10 in good health and CMV-seronegative. Each CDR3 is given with its conserved first and last residue. A D gene is named only where the DNA matches it firmly. The size of a clone is reported for some rows only, either as once, few or many, or as a class for expanded clones.

j_call clone_size v_call d_call cdr3_nt cdr3_aa
TRBJ1-2 . TRBV7-8 TRBD1 TGTGCCAGCAGCTGGGGACAGGGTCTCTATGGCTACACCTTC CASSWGQGLYGYTF
TRBJ1-2 once TRBV11-2 TRBD1 TGTGCCAGCAGCTCCGACTGGGACAGAATATATGGCTACACCTTC CASSSDWDRIYGYTF
TRBJ1-6 . TRBV5-6 . TGTGCCAGCAGCTTGAGGAGGGGTGGAAATTCACCCCTCCACTTT CASSLRRGGNSPLHF
TRBJ2-6 . TRBV5-4 . TGTGCCAGCACCATCCGGGGGAACCGGGCCAACGTCCTGACTTTC CASTIRGNRANVLTF
TRBJ1-1 few TRBV2 . TGTGCCAGCAGTGAGTCGGGGAGGGGGAACACTGAAGCTTTCTTT CASSESGRGNTEAFF
TRBJ1-1 . TRBV7-9 TRBD1 TGTGCCAGCATCACCGGGACAGGGGGCCTCCCGGCCCGGGCTGAAGCTTTCTTT CASITGTGGLPARAEAFF
TRBJ2-7 . TRBV6-5 TRBD2 TGTGCCAGCGGCGGGGGGGCCCGCCGCGAGCAGTACTTC CASGGGARREQYF
TRBJ2-5 . TRBV19 TRBD2 TGTGCCAGTAGTATTGGGACGGGAGGAGGGGAGACCCAGTACTTC CASSIGTGGGETQYF
TRBJ1-4 . TRBV27 . TGTGCCAGCACGGGTTCAGGGGCGCGAGTCTCCCATGAAAAACTGTTTTTT CASTGSGARVSHEKLFF
TRBJ1-1 . TRBV7-9 . TGTGCCAGCCGAGGGTGGGGCACTGAAGCTTTCTTT CASRGWGTEAFF
TRBJ2-2 . TRBV5-1 . TGCGCCAGCAGTTGGGGGGGCTCCCCTACCGGGGAGCTGTTTTTT CASSWGGSPTGELFF
TRBJ2-1 . TRBV6-5 TRBD2 TGTGCCAGCAGTTATGGACTAGCGATATACAATGAGCAGTTCTTC CASSYGLAIYNEQFF
TRBJ2-1 . TRBV5-1 TRBD2 TGCGCCAGCAGCTTGGCACCTACAGCGGGAGGGTACAATGAGCAGTTCTTC CASSLAPTAGGYNEQFF
TRBJ2-5 . TRBV19 . TGTGCCAGTAGACCCCGCGGCGTCCAAGAGACCCAGTACTTC CASRPRGVQETQYF
TRBJ2-7 . TRBV19 TRBD1 TGTGCCAGTAGCCAACAGGGGACCTCCTACGAGCAGTACTTC CASSQQGTSYEQYF
TRBJ2-7 few TRBV5-6 . TGTGCCAGCAGCCGGCAGGTTGGCGAGCAGTACTTC CASSRQVGEQYF
TRBJ2-1 . TRBV2 . TGTGCCAGCAGCCGTCTCAATGAGCAGTTCTTC CASSRLNEQFF
TRBJ1-5 . TRBV29-1 TRBD1 TGCAGCGCCACGACAGGGGGTGTTAATCAGCCCCAGCATTTT CSATTGGVNQPQHF